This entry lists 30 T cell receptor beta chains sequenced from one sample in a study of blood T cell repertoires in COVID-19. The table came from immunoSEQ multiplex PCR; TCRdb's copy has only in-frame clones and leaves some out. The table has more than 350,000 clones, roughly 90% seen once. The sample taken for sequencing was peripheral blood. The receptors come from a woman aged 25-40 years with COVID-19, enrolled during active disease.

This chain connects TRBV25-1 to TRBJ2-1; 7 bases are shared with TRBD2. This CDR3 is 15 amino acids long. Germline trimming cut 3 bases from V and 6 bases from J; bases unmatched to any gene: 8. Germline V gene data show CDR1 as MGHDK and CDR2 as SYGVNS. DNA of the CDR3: TGTGCCAGCAGTGATCACGCGGGAGTCCCCAATGAGCAGTTCTTC. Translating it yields CASSDHAGVPNEQFF.

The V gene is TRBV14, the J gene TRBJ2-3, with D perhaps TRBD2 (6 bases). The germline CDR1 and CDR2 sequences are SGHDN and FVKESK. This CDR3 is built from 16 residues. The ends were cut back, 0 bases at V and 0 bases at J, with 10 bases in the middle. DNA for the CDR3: TGTGCCAGCAGCCAAGATGCAGGGACTAGCACAGATACGCAGTATTTT. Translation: CASSQDAGTSTDTQYF.

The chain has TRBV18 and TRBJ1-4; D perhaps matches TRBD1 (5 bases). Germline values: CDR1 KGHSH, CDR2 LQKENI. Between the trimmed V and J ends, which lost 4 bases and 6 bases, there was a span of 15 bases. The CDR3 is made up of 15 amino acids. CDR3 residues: CASSRAGTGDEKLFF. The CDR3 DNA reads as TGTGCCAGCTCACGAGCCGGGACGGGGGATGAAAAACTGTTTTTT.

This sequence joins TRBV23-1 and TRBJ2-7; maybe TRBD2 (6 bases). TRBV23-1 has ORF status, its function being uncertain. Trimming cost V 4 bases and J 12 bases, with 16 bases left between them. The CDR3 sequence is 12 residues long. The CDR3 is CASSRPSGVRYV. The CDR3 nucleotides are TGCGCCAGCAGTCGTCCATCGGGGGTACGGTACGTC.

Here the CDR3 reads CASREPYRGLAKNIQYF. CDR3 DNA: TGTGCCAGCAGGGAGCCCTACAGGGGACTAGCCAAAAACATTCAGTACTTC. This chain uses TRBV2 with TRBJ2-4, with D maybe TRBD1 (7 bases). V dropped 6 bases and J dropped 0 bases, with 18 bases sitting between them. This CDR3 region has 17 residues. Germline V gene data show CDR1 as SNHLY and CDR2 as FYNNEI.

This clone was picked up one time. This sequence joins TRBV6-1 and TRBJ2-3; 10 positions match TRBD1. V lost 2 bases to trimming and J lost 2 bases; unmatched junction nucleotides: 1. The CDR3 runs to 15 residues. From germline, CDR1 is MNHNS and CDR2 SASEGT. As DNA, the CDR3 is TGTGCCAGCAGTGAACGACAGGGGGCCACAGATACGCAGTATTTT. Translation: CASSERQGATDTQYF.

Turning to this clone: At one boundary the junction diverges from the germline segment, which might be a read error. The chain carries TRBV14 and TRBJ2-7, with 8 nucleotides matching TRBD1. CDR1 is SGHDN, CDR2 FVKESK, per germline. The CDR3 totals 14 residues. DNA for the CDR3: TGTGCCAGCAGTCAAGCGTCAGGGGGCTCCGAGCAGTACTTC. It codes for CASSQASGGSEQYF.

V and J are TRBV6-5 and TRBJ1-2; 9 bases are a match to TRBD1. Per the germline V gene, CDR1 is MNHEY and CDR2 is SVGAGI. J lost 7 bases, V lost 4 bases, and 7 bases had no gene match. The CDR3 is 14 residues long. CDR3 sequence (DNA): TGTGCCAGCAGTTTCACGGGACAGGGTGGTGGCTACACCTTC. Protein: CASSFTGQGGGYTF.

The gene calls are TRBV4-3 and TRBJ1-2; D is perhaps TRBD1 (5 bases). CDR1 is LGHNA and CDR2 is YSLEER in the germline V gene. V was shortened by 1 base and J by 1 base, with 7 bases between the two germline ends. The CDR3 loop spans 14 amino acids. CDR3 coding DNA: TGCGCCAGCAGCCAAGTGCAGGGTAACTATGGCTACACCTTC. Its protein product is CASSQVQGNYGYTF.

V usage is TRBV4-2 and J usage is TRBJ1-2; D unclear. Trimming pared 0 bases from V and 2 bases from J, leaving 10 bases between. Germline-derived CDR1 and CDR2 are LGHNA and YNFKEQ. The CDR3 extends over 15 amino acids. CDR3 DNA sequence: TGTGCCAGCAGCCAAGATCTAGCAGGAAACTATGGCTACACCTTC. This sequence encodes CASSQDLAGNYGYTF.

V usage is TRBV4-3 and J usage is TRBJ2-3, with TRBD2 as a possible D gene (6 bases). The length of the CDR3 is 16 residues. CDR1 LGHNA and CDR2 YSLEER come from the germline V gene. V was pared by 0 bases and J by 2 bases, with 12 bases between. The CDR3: CASSQDAGGVTDTQYF. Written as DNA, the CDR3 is TGCGCCAGCAGCCAAGACGCCGGGGGAGTCACAGATACGCAGTATTTT.

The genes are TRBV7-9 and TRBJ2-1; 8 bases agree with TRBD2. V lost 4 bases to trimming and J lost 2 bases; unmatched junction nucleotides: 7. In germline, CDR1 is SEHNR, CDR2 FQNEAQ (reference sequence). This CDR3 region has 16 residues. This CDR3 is CASSSAGRAPYNEQFF. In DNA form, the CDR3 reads TGTGCCAGCAGCTCCGCCGGGAGGGCCCCCTACAATGAGCAGTTCTTC.

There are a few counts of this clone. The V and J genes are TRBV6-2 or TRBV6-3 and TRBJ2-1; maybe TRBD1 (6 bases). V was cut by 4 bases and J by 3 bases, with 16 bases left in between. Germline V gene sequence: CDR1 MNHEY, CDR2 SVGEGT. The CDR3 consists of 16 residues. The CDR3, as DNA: TGTGCCAGCAGTTCCCCCCAGGGGCCCTACTACAATGAGCAGTTCTTC. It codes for CASSSPQGPYYNEQFF.

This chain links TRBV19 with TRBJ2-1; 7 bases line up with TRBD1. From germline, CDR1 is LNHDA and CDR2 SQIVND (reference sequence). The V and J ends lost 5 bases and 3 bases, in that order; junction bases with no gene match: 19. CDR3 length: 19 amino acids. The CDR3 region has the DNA TGTGCCAGTAGTGAGCACAGGGGTCTAACAACGTCGATCTACAATGAGCAGTTCTTC. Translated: CASSEHRGLTTSIYNEQFF.

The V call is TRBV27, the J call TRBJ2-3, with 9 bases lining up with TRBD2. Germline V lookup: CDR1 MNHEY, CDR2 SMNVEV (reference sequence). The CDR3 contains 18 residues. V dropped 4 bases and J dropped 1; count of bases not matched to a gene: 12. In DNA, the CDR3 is TGTGCCAGCAGTTCCGCCCCCCCGGGACTAGCCGGCACAGATACGCAGTATTTT. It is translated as CASSSAPPGLAGTDTQYF.

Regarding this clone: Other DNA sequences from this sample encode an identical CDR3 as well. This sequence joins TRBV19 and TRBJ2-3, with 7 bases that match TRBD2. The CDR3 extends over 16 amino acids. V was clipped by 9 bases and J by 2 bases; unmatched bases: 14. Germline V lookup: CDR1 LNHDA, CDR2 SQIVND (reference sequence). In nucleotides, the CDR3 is TGTGCCAGCACCATGGGGGGGTGGCAGTCCACAGATACGCAGTATTTT. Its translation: CASTMGGWQSTDTQYF.

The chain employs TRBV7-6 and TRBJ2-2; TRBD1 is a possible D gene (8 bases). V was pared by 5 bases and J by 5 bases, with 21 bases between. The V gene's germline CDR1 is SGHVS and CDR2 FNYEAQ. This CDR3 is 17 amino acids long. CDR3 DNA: TGTGCCAGCAGCCTTAGCGGTCAACAGGGGGGGACCGGGGAGCTGTTTTTT. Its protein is CASSLSGQQGGTGELFF. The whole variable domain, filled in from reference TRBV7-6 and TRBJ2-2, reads GAGVSQSPRYKVTKRGQDVALRCDPISGHVSLYWYRQALGQGPEFLTYFNYEAQQDKSGLPNDRFSAERPEGSISTLTIQRTEQRDSAMYRCASSLSGQQGGTGELFFGEGSRLTVL.

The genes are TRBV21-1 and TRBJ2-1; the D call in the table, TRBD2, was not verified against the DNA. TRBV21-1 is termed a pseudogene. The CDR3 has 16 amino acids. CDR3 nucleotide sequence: TGTGCCAGCAGCAAAGTTCAAGGCGGTTCCTACAATGAGCAGTTCTTC. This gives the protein CASSKVQGGSYNEQFF.

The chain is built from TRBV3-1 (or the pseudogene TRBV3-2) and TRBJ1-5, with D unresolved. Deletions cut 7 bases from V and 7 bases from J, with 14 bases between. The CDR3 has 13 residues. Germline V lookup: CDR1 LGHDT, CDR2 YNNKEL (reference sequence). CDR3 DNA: TGTGCCAGCACCCCAGGACTGGGGCAGCCCCAGCATTTT. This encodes CASTPGLGQPQHF.

The CDR3 DNA is TGTGCCAGCAGCTTATACAGGGTGAACACTGAAGCTTTCTTT. Translation: CASSLYRVNTEAFF. The chain uses TRBV5-6 and TRBJ1-1; the D gene is possibly TRBD1 (6 bases). CDR3 length equals 14 residues. CDR1 SGHDT and CDR2 YYEEEE come from the germline V gene. V was shortened by 2 bases and J by 0 bases, with 8 bases between the two germline ends.

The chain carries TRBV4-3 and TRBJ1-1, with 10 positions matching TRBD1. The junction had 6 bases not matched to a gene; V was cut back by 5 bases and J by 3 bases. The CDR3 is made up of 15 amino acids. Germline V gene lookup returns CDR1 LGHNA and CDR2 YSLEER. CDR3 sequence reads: CASSARQGADTEAFF. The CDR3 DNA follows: TGCGCCAGCAGCGCCAGACAGGGGGCTGACACTGAAGCTTTCTTT.

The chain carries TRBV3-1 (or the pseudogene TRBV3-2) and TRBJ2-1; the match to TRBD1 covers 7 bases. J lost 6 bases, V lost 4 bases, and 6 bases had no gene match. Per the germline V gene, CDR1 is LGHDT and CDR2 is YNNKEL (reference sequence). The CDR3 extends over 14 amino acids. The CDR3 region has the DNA TGTGCCAGCAGCCCTTGGACAGGCGGCAATGAGCAGTTCTTC. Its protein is CASSPWTGGNEQFF.

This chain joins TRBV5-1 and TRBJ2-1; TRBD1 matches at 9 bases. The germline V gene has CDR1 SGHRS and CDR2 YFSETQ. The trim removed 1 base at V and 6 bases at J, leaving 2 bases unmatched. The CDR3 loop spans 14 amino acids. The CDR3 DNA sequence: TGCGCCAGCAGCTTGCGACAGGGGGGCAATGAGCAGTTCTTC. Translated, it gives CASSLRQGGNEQFF.

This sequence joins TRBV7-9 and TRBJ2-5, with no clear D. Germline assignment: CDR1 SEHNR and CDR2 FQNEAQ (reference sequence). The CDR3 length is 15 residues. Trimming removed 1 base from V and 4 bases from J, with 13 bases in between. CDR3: CASSLGWQVGETQYF. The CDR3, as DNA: TGTGCCAGCAGCTTAGGTTGGCAGGTCGGAGAGACCCAGTACTTC. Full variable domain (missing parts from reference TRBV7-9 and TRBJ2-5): DTGVSQNPRHKITKRGQNVTFRCDPISEHNRLYWYRQTLGQGPEFLTYFQNEAQLEKSRLLSDRFSAERPKGSFSTLEIQRTEQGDSAMYLCASSLGWQVGETQYFGPGTRLLVL.

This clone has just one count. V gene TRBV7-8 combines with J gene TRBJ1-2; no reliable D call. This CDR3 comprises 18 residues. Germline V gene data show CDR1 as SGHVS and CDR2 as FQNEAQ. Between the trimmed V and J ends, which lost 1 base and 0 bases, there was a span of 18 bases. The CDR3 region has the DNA TGTGCCAGCAGCTTAGTTTTTGGTGCGGTATCCCCTAACTATGGCTACACCTTC. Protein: CASSLVFGAVSPNYGYTF.

The CDR3 coding sequence is TGTGCCAGCAGTGGCAGGGTGGTCGGTTCACCCCTCCACTTT. Its protein is CASSGRVVGSPLHF. This sequence joins TRBV2 and TRBJ1-6, with TRBD1 as a possible D gene (5 bases). This CDR3 has 14 residues. Germline CDR1 and CDR2: SNHLY and FYNNEI. Trimming stripped 4 bases from V and 9 bases from J, with 13 bases between.

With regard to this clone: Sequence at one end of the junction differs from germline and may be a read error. CDR3 DNA: TGTGCCAGCAGGCAGGGCGCGGGAGGGGGGCTGTTTTTT. It yields the protein CASRQGAGGGLFF. This chain uses TRBV12-3 or TRBV12-4 with TRBJ2-2; TRBD2 agrees at 9 bases. This CDR3 contains 13 residues.

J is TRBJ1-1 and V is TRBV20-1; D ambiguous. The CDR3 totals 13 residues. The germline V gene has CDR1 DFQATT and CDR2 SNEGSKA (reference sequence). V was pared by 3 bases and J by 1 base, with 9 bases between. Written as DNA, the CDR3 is TGCAGTGCTAGTCTAGCGGGGAACACTGAAGCTTTCTTT. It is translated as CSASLAGNTEAFF.

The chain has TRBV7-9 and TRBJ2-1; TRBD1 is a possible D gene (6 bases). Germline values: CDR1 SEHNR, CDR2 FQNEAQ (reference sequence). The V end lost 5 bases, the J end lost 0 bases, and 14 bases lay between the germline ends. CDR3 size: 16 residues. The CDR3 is CASSPQEGGSYNEQFF. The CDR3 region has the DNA TGTGCCAGCAGCCCGCAGGAAGGGGGCTCCTACAATGAGCAGTTCTTC.

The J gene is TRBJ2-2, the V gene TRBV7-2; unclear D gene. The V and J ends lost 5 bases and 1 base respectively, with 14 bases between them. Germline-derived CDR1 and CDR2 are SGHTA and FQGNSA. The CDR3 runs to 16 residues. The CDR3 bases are TGTGCCAGCAGCCAACAACCCGCAGAGAACACCGGGGAGCTGTTTTTT. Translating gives CASSQQPAENTGELFF.